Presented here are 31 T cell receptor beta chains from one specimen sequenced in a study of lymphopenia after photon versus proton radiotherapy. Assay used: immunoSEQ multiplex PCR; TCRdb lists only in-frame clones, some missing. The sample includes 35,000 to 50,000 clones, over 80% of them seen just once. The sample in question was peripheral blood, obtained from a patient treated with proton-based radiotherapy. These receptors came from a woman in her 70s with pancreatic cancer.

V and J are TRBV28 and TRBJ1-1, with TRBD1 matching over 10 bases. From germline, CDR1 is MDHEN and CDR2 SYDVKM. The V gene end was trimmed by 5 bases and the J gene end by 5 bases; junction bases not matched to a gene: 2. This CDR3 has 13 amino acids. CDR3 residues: CASSPDRGTEAFF. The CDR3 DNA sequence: TGTGCCAGCAGTCCGGACAGGGGGACTGAAGCTTTCTTT. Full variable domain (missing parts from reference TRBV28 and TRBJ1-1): DVKVTQSSRYLVKRTGEKVFLECVQDMDHENMFWYRQDPGLGLRLIYFSYDVKMKEKGDIPEGYSVSREKKERFSLILESASTNQTSMYLCASSPDRGTEAFFGQGTRLTVV.

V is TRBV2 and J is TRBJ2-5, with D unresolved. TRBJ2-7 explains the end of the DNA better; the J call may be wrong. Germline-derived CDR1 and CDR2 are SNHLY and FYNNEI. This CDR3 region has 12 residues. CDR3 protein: CASTVFSSEQYF. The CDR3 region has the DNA TGTGCCAGCACGGTATTCTCTTCCGAGCAGTACTTC.

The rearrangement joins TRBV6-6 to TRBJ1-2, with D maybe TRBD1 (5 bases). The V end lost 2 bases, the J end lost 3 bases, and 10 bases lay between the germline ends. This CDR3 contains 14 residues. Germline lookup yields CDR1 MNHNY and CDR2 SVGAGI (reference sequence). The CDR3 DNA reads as TGTGCCAGCAGTTACCCGGACAAATACTATGGCTACACCTTC. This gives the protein CASSYPDKYYGYTF.

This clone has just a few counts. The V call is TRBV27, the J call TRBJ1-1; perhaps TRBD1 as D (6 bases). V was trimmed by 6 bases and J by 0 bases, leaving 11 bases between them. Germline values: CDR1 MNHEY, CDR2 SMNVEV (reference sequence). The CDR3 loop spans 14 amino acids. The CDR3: CASRHGQMNTEAFF. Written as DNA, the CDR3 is TGTGCCAGCAGACATGGACAGATGAACACTGAAGCTTTCTTT.

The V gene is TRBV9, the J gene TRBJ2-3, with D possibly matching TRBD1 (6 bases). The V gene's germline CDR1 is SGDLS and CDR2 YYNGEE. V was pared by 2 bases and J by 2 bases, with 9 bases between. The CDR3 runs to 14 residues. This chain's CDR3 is CASSVTGFTDTQYF. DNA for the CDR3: TGTGCCAGCAGCGTGACAGGATTCACAGATACGCAGTATTTT.

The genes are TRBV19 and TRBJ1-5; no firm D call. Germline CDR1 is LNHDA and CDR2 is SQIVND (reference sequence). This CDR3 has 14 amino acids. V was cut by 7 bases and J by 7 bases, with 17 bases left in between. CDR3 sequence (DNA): TGTGCCAGTAATGGTAGGACCTACTACCAGCCCCAGCATTTT. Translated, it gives CASNGRTYYQPQHF.

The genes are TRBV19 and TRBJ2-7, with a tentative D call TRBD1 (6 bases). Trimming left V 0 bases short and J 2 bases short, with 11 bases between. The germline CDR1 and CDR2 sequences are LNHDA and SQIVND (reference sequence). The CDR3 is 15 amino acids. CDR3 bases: TGTGCCAGTAGTATAGACAGGGGTTCCCCCTACGAGCAGTACTTC. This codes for CASSIDRGSPYEQYF.

CDR3 amino acids: CASRGGGGNQPQHF. The CDR3 bases are TGTGCCAGTCGAGGGGGGGGTGGGAATCAGCCCCAGCATTTT. J is TRBJ1-5 and V is TRBV7-8; D possibly corresponds to TRBD1 (6 bases). This CDR3 has 14 residues. V was shortened by 9 bases and J by 4 bases, with 16 bases between the two germline ends. Germline CDR1 and CDR2: SGHVS and FQNEAQ. Full variable domain (missing parts from reference TRBV7-8 and TRBJ1-5): GAGVSQSPRYKVAKRGQDVALRCDPISGHVSLFWYQQALGQGPEFLTYFQNEAQLDKSGLPSDRFFAERPEGSVSTLKIQRTQQEDSAVYLCASRGGGGNQPQHFGDGTRLSIL.

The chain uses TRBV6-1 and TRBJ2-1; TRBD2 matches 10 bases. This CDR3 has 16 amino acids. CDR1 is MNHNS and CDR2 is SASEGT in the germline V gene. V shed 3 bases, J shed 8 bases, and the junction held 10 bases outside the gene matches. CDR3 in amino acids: CASSEISGRARDEQFF. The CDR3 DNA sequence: TGTGCCAGCAGTGAGATAAGCGGGAGGGCGAGGGATGAGCAGTTCTTC.

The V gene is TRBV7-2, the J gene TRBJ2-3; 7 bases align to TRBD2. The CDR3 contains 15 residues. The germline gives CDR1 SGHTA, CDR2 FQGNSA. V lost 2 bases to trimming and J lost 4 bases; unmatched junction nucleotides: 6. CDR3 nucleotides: TGTGCCAGCAGCTTATCCAGCGGGAATTCAGATACGCAGTATTTT. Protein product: CASSLSSGNSDTQYF.

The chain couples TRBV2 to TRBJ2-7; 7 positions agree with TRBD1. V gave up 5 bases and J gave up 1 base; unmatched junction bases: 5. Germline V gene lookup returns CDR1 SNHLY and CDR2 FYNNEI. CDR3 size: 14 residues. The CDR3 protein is CASSRPGQSYEQYF. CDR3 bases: TGTGCCAGCAGTAGGCCGGGACAGTCCTACGAGCAGTACTTC.

The CDR3 region has the DNA TGTGCCAGCTCACCACCAGGCAAGAATGGTCAGGAGCAGTTCTTC. It specifies CASSPPGKNGQEQFF. The rearrangement joins TRBV18 to TRBJ2-1; no clear D gene. The CDR3 is 15 amino acids. In germline, CDR1 is KGHSH, CDR2 LQKENI. Trimming removed 0 bases from V and 10 bases from J, with 16 bases in between.

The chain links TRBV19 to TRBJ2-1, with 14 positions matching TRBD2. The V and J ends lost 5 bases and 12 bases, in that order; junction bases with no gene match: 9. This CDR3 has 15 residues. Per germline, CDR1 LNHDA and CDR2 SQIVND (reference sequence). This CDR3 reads CASSLGTSGGGGQFF. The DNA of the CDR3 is TGTGCCAGTAGTCTCGGGACTAGCGGGGGTGGAGGGCAGTTCTTC. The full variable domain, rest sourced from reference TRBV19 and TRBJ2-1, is DGGITQSPKYLFRKEGQNVTLSCEQNLNHDAMYWYRQDPGQGLRLIYYSQIVNDFQKGDIAEGYSVSREKKESFPLTVTSAQKNPTAFYLCASSLGTSGGGGQFFGPGTRLTVL.

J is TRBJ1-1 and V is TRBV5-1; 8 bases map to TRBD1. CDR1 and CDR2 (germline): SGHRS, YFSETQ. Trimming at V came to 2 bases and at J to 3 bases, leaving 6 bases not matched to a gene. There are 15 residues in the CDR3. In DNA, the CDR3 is TGCGCCAGCAGCTTAGCCGGGACAGGAGACACTGAAGCTTTCTTT. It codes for CASSLAGTGDTEAFF.

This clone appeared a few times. CDR3 nucleotide sequence: TGTGCCAGCAGCCCTCTCCTGGAGGATTCACCCCTCCACTTT. It is translated as CASSPLLEDSPLHF. The chain carries TRBV5-4 and TRBJ1-6, with D unclear. V was shortened by 4 bases and J by 8 bases, with 13 bases between the two germline ends. The CDR3 sequence is 14 residues long. Germline V gene sequence: CDR1 SGHNT, CDR2 YYREEE (reference sequence). Full variable domain (outside the CDR3, taken from reference TRBV5-4 and TRBJ1-6): ETGVTQSPTHLIKTRGQQVTLRCSSQSGHNTVSWYQQALGQGPQFIFQYYREEENGRGNFPPRFSGLQFPNYSSELNVNALELDDSALYLCASSPLLEDSPLHFGNGTRLTVT.

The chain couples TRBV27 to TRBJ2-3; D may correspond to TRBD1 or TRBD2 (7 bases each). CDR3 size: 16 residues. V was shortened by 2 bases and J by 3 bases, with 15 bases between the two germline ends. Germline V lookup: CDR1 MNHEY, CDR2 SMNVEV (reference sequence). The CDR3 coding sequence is TGTGCCAGCAGTTTACAGGGGGAGGGATGGACAGATACGCAGTATTTT. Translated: CASSLQGEGWTDTQYF.

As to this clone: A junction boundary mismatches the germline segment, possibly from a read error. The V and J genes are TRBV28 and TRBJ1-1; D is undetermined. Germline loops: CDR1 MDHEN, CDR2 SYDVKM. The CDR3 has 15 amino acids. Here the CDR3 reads CASSLFTSGRTEVFF. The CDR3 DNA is TGTGCCAGCAGTTTATTTACTTCAGGTCGCACTGAAGTTTTCTTT.

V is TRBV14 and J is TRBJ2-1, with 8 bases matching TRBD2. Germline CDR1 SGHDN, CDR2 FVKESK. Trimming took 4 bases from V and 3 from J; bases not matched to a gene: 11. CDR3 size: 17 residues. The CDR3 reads CASSPGLAVVYYNEQFF. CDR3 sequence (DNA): TGTGCCAGCAGCCCAGGACTAGCCGTGGTCTACTACAATGAGCAGTTCTTC.

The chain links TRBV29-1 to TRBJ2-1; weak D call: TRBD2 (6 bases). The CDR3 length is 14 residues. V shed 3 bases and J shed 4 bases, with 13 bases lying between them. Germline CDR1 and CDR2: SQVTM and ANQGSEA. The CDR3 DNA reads TGCAGCGTTGATCTCGCGGGATCTTACAATGAGCAGTTCTTC. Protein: CSVDLAGSYNEQFF.

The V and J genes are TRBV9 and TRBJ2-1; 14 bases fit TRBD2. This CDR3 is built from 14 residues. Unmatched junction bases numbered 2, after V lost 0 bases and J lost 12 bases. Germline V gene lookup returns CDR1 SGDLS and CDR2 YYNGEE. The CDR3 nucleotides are TGTGCCAGCAGCGTAGGACTAGCGGGAGGGACGCAGTTCTTC. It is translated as CASSVGLAGGTQFF.

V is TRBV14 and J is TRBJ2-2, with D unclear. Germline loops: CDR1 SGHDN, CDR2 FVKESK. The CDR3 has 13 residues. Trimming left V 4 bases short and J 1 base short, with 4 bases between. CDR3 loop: CASSPQNTGELFF. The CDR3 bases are TGTGCCAGCAGCCCACAGAACACCGGGGAGCTGTTTTTT.

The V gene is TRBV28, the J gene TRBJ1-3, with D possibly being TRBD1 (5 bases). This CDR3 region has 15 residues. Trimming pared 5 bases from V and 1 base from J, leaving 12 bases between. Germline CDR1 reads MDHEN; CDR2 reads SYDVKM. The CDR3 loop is CASSVLRASGNTIYF. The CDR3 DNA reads TGTGCCAGCAGTGTTCTCAGGGCTTCTGGAAACACCATATATTTT.

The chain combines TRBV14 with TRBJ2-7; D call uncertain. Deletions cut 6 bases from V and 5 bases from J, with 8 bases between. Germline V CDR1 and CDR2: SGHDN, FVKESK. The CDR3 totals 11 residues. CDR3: CASSTHNEQYF. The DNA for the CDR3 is TGTGCCAGCAGTACCCATAACGAGCAGTACTTC. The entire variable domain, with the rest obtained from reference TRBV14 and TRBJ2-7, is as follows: EAGVTQFPSHSVIEKGQTVTLRCDPISGHDNLYWYRRVMGKEIKFLLHFVKESKQDESGMPNNRFLAERTGGTYSTLKVQPAELEDSGVYFCASSTHNEQYFGPGTRLTVT.

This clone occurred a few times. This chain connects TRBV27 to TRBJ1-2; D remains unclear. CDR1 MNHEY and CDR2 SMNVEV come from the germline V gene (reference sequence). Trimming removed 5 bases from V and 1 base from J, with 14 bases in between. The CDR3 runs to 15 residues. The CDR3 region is CASSPTLGLNYGYTF. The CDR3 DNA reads TGTGCCAGCAGTCCTACCCTCGGGCTTAACTATGGCTACACCTTC.

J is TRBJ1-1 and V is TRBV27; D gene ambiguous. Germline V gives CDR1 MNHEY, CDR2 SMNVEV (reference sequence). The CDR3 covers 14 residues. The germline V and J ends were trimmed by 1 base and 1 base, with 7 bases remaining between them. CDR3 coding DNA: TGTGCCAGCAGTTTATATGCAGGGAACACTGAAGCTTTCTTT. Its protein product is CASSLYAGNTEAFF.

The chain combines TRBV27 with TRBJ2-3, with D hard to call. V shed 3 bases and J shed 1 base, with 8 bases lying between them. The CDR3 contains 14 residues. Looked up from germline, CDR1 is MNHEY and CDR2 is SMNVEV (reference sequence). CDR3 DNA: TGTGCCAGCAGTTTTAGTCAGCGCACAGATACGCAGTATTTT. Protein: CASSFSQRTDTQYF.

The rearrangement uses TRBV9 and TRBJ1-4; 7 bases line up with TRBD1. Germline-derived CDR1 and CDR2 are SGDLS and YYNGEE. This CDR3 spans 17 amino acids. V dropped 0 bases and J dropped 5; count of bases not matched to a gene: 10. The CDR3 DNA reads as TGTGCCAGCAGCGTAGGCGGCGCGGGACAGATAAATGAAAAACTGTTTTTT. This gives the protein CASSVGGAGQINEKLFF.

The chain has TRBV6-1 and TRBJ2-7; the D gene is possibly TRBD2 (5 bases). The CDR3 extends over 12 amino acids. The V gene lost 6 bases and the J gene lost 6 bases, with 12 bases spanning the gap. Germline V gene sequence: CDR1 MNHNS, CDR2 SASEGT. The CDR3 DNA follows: TGTGCCAGCAGGGAACGGGGTTCCGAGCAGTACTTC. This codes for CASRERGSEQYF.

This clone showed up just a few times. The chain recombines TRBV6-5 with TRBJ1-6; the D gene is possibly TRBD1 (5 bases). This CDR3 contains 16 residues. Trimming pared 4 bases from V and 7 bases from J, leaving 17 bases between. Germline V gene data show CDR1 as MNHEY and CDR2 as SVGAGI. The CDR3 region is CASSFTQQTVNSPLHF. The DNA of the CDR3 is TGTGCCAGCAGTTTCACCCAACAGACAGTCAATTCACCCCTCCACTTT.

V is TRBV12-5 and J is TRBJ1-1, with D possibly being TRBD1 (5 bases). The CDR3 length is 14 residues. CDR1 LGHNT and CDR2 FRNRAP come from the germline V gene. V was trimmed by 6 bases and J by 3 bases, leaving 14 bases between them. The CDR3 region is CASGQDITDTEAFF. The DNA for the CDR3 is TGTGCTAGTGGGCAGGACATAACCGACACTGAAGCTTTCTTT.

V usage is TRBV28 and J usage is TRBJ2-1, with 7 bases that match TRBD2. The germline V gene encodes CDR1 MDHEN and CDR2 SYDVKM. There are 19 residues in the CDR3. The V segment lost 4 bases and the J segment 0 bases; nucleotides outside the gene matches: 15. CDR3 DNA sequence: TGTGCCAGCAGTTCGATTTCTTTTTTTCTAGCGGCCTCCTACAATGAGCAGTTCTTC. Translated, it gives CASSSISFFLAASYNEQFF. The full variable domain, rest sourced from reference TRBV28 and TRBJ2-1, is DVKVTQSSRYLVKRTGEKVFLECVQDMDHENMFWYRQDPGLGLRLIYFSYDVKMKEKGDIPEGYSVSREKKERFSLILESASTNQTSMYLCASSSISFFLAASYNEQFFGPGTRLTVL.